These T cell receptor beta chains were read from a single sample in a study of blood T cells in healthy people across ages. From the 5' RACE reads, TCRdb called clonotypes with MiXCR, one entry per CDR3 protein. Among some 900,000 distinct CDR3 sequences, about 44% were seen once, and the ten largest hold about an eighth. Source material: blood. The receptor source for this set is a man aged 25 to 45 in good health. The CDR3 runs from the conserved cysteine through the conserved F or W. A D gene is named only where the DNA matches it firmly. Clone size, where shown, is once, few, many, or a class for clones that have expanded.

abundance | j_gene | d_gene | v_gene | CDR3aa | CDR3nt
NA | TRBJ2-7 | TRBD2 | TRBV9 | CASSVSFGRATYEQYF | TGTGCCAGCAGCGTTTCATTCGGGAGGGCCACCTACGAGCAGTACTTC
NA | TRBJ1-2 | NA | TRBV30 | CAWSGQSLLYGYTF | TGTGCCTGGAGTGGACAGAGCTTACTCTATGGCTACACCTTC
NA | TRBJ1-2 | TRBD1 | TRBV12-3/TRBV12-4 | CASTPGTGAYNYGYTF | TGTGCCAGCACACCCGGGACAGGGGCTTACAACTATGGCTACACCTTC
few | TRBJ1-2 | NA | TRBV2 | CASSERQGQHGYTF | TGTGCCAGCAGTGAACGGCAGGGGCAACATGGCTACACCTTC
NA | TRBJ1-2 | NA | TRBV20-1 | CSARETHNGYTF | TGCAGTGCTAGAGAGACACATAATGGCTACACCTTC
few | TRBJ2-7 | NA | TRBV28 | CASIEPRTYEQYF | TGTGCCAGCATCGAACCACGTACCTACGAGCAGTACTTC
few | TRBJ1-2 | NA | TRBV4-3 | CASSQEGVYGYTF | TGCGCCAGCAGCCAAGAGGGTGTGTATGGCTACACCTTC
once | TRBJ2-4 | NA | TRBV6-1 | CASSEPSAKLKNIQYF | TGTGCCAGCAGTGAACCCTCTGCGAAGCTTAAAAACATTCAGTACTTC
many | TRBJ2-2 | NA | TRBV25-1 | CASSEYFVGADTGELFF | TGTGCCAGCAGTGAATATTTTGTGGGGGCGGACACCGGGGAGCTGTTTTTT
NA | TRBJ2-7 | NA | TRBV7-9 | CASSSWAGTTYEQYF | TGTGCCAGCAGCTCTTGGGCGGGGACAACCTACGAGCAGTACTTC
NA | TRBJ2-1 | NA | TRBV6-5 | CASSYDPYNEQFF | TGTGCCAGCAGTTACGACCCTTACAATGAGCAGTTCTTC
many | TRBJ2-3 | TRBD1 | TRBV25-1 | CASSGGTGSVADTQYF | TGTGCCAGCAGTGGAGGGACAGGGAGTGTGGCAGATACGCAGTATTTT
few | TRBJ1-6 | TRBD1 | TRBV6-4 | CASRRDSTSSYNSPLHF | TGTGCCAGCAGGCGGGACAGTACAAGCTCCTATAATTCACCCCTCCACTTT